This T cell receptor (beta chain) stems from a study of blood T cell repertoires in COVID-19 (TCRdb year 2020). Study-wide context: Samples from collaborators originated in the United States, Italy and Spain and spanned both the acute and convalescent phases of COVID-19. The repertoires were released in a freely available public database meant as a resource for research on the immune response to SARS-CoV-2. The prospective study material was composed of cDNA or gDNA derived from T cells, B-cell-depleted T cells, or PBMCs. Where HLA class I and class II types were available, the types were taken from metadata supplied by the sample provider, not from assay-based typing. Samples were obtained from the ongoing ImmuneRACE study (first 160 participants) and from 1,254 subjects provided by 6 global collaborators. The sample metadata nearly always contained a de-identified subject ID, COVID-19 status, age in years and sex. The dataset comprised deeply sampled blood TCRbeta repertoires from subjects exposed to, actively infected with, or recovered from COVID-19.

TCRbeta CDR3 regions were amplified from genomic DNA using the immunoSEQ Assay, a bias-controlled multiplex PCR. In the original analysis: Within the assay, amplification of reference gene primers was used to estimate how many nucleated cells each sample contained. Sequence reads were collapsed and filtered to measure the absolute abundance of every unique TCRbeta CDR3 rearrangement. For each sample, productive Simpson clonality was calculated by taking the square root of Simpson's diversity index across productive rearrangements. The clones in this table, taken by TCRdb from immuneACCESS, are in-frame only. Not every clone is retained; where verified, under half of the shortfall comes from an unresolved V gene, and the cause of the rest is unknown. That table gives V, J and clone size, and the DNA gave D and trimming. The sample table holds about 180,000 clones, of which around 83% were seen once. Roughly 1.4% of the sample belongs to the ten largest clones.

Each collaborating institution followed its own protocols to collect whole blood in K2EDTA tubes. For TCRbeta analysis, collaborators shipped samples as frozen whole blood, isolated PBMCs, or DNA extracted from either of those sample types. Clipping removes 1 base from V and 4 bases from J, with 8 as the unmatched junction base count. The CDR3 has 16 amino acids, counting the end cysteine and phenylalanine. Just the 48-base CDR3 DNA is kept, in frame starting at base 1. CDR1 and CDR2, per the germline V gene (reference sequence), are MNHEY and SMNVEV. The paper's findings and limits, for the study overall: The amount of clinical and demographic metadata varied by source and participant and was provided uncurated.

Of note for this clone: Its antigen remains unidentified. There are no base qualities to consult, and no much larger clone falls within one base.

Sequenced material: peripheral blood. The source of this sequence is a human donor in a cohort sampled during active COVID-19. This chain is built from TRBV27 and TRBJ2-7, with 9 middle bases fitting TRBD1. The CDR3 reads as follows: CASSLYYRQGVYEQYF. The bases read TGTGCCAGCAGTTTATACTATCGACAGGGGGTGTACGAGCAGTACTTC.